The next 20 T cell receptor beta chains were all read from a single sample in a study of blood T cell repertoires in COVID-19. Assay: immunoSEQ multiplex PCR; the TCRdb copy retains only in-frame clones and omits some. The sample lists some 400,000 clones, roughly 92% occurring once. Sequences were obtained from PBMCs or T cells enriched from blood (not recorded which). Receptors originate from a woman aged 40 to 50 who had been exposed to COVID-19.

The genes are TRBV3-1 (or the pseudogene TRBV3-2) and TRBJ2-7, with D tentatively TRBD2 (6 bases). V was cut by 4 bases and J by 4 bases, with 14 bases left in between. The germline V gene has CDR1 LGHDT and CDR2 YNNKEL (reference sequence). There are 14 residues in the CDR3. CDR3 region: CASSLGASGYEQYF. As DNA, the CDR3 is TGTGCCAGCAGCCTGGGTGCGAGCGGGTACGAGCAGTACTTC.

The chain combines TRBV5-1 with TRBJ2-2; D uncertain. The germline gives CDR1 SGHRS, CDR2 YFSETQ. This CDR3 comprises 15 residues. Between the trimmed V and J ends, which lost 0 bases and 1 base, there was a span of 7 bases. CDR3: CASSLGGKNTGELFF. The CDR3 nucleotides read TGCGCCAGCAGCTTGGGCGGCAAGAACACCGGGGAGCTGTTTTTT.

V gene TRBV2 combines with J gene TRBJ1-6; 8 bases are a match to TRBD1. CDR1 and CDR2 from the germline V gene are SNHLY and FYNNEI. There are 16 residues in the CDR3. V lost 2 bases and J lost 6; bases outside the gene matches: 6. CDR3 residues: CASSETPGGVNSPLHF. CDR3 bases: TGTGCCAGCAGTGAAACTCCAGGGGGCGTTAATTCACCCCTCCACTTT. Full variable domain (outside the CDR3, taken from reference TRBV2 and TRBJ1-6): EPEVTQTPSHQVTQMGQEVILRCVPISNHLYFYWYRQILGQKVEFLVSFYNNEISEKSEIFDDQFSVERPDGSNFTLKIRSTKLEDSAMYFCASSETPGGVNSPLHFGNGTRLTVT.

The rearrangement uses TRBV18 and TRBJ2-5; tentatively, D is TRBD2 (7 bases). The germline gives CDR1 KGHSH, CDR2 LQKENI. V gave up 3 bases and J gave up 3 bases, with 14 bases separating them. This CDR3 is 15 amino acids long. CDR3 in amino acids: CASSPLGGAKETQYF. The CDR3 nucleotides read TGTGCCAGCTCACCCCTGGGGGGGGCCAAAGAGACCCAGTACTTC.

The chain is built from TRBV14 and TRBJ2-1, with D perhaps TRBD2 (5 bases). Germline CDR1 is SGHDN and CDR2 is FVKESK. Trimming shortened V by 1 base and J by 8 bases, and 15 bases separated the two germline ends. The CDR3 spans 15 residues. CDR3 coding DNA: TGTGCCAGCAGCCAAGGGAGGCCCCTTGGCGATGAGCAGTTCTTC. Amino acid sequence: CASSQGRPLGDEQFF.

The J gene is TRBJ2-7, the V gene TRBV30; 11 bases are a match to TRBD1. The V gene's germline CDR1 is GTSNPN and CDR2 SVGIG (reference sequence). V dropped 0 bases and J dropped 4; count of bases not matched to a gene: 2. The CDR3 totals 14 residues. CDR3 amino acids: CAWSVRDRGYEQYF. CDR3 bases: TGTGCCTGGAGTGTACGGGACAGGGGGTACGAGCAGTACTTC.

This rearrangement joins TRBV5-4 to TRBJ1-4; 7 bases line up with TRBD1. The CDR3 spans 14 residues. V lost 4 bases, J lost 8 bases, and 8 bases stayed unmatched. Germline-derived CDR1 and CDR2 are SGHNT and YYREEE (reference sequence). CDR3 in amino acids: CASSRGGGQEKLFF. The CDR3, as DNA: TGTGCCAGCAGCCGTGGAGGGGGCCAGGAAAAACTGTTTTTT.

This chain's CDR3 is CASSPKAADNQPQHF. CDR3 nucleotide sequence: TGTGCCAGCTCACCGAAGGCGGCAGACAATCAGCCCCAGCATTTT. The chain links TRBV18 to TRBJ1-5; D is uncertain. Germline CDR1 reads KGHSH; CDR2 reads LQKENI. The CDR3 extends over 15 amino acids. The V and J ends lost 3 bases and 3 bases respectively, with 12 bases between them.

The V gene is TRBV21-1, the J gene TRBJ1-1; the DNA was not used to check the table's D call, TRBD1. TRBV21-1 is a listed pseudogene. The length of the CDR3 is 14 residues. The CDR3 nucleotides are TGTGCCAGCAGCAAATCGGGAAGGACAGGTGAAGCTTTCTTT. This encodes CASSKSGRTGEAFF.

The chain uses TRBV11-2 and TRBJ1-3, with no clear D. The V end was cut by 4 bases, the J end by 4 bases, with 8 bases between. CDR1 is SGHAT and CDR2 is FQNNGV in the germline V gene. The CDR3 consists of 13 residues. This chain's CDR3 is CASSSLAGNTIYF. Written as DNA, the CDR3 is TGTGCCAGCAGCTCCTTAGCCGGAAACACCATATATTTT. The full variable domain, in which reference TRBV11-2 and TRBJ1-3 provide the parts outside the CDR3, is EAGVAQSPRYKIIEKRQSVAFWCNPISGHATLYWYQQILGQGPKLLIQFQNNGVVDDSQLPKDRFSAERLKGVDSTLKIQPAKLEDSAVYLCASSSLAGNTIYFGEGSWLTVV.

This clone appeared a single time. The rearrangement links TRBV30 to TRBJ1-6; D is perhaps TRBD1 (6 bases). V was cut by 8 bases and J by 8 bases, with 16 bases left in between. This CDR3 region has 13 residues. Looked up from germline, CDR1 is GTSNPN and CDR2 is SVGIG (reference sequence). DNA of the CDR3: TGTGCCGGGACAACAGGGTACGATTCACCCCTCCACTTT. This encodes CAGTTGYDSPLHF.

The rearrangement joins TRBV10-3 to TRBJ1-1, with 7 bases matching TRBD1. Trimming took 5 bases from V and 3 from J; bases not matched to a gene: 6. Germline CDR1 reads ENHRY; CDR2 reads SYGVKD. The CDR3 consists of 14 residues. The CDR3 sequence: CAISPRGGDTEAFF. The CDR3 DNA follows: TGTGCCATCAGTCCCCGAGGGGGCGACACTGAAGCTTTCTTT.

The V gene is TRBV2, the J gene TRBJ2-5, with TRBD2 matching 8 bases. The CDR3 covers 14 residues. J lost 2 bases, V lost 7 bases, and 6 bases had no gene match. Germline-derived CDR1 and CDR2 are SNHLY and FYNNEI. The CDR3 DNA sequence: TGTGCCAGCACGGGGGGGGCCCGGCAAGAGACCCAGTACTTC. This gives the protein CASTGGARQETQYF.

This clone was observed once. The genes are TRBV5-4 and TRBJ1-2, with 7 bases matching TRBD1. Germline V CDR1 and CDR2: SGHNT, YYREEE (reference sequence). The CDR3 has 15 amino acids. V gave up 0 bases and J gave up 6 bases; unmatched junction bases: 8. CDR3 amino acids: CASSLVGRGDDGYTF. The CDR3 nucleotides read TGTGCCAGCAGCTTGGTTGGCAGGGGGGACGATGGCTACACCTTC.

The chain carries TRBV10-2 and TRBJ1-2; D gene ambiguous. The germline gives CDR1 WSHSY, CDR2 SAAADI. The CDR3 loop spans 12 amino acids. V lost 4 bases and J lost 4, with 7 bases in between. The CDR3 coding sequence is TGCGCCAGCAGTGCGGTTGCCTATGGCTACACCTTC. It yields the protein CASSAVAYGYTF.

The sample holds a few counts of this clone. This chain uses TRBV7-6 with TRBJ1-2; TRBD1 is a possible D gene (5 bases). The germline gives CDR1 SGHVS, CDR2 FNYEAQ. V lost 1 base, J lost 7 bases, and 16 bases lay in between. CDR3 length equals 15 residues. CDR3 sequence reads: CASSLGAGGASGYTF. CDR3 sequence (DNA): TGTGCCAGCAGCTTAGGGGCGGGGGGTGCGAGTGGCTACACCTTC.

The chain recombines TRBV30 with TRBJ1-1, with D perhaps TRBD1 (5 bases). The CDR3 is 14 residues long. CDR1 is GTSNPN, CDR2 SVGIG, per germline (reference sequence). The V and J ends lost 3 bases and 1 base respectively, with 12 bases between them. CDR3 DNA: TGTGCCTGGAGAGGCAGGGTGAAGAACACTGAAGCTTTCTTT. As protein: CAWRGRVKNTEAFF. The entire variable domain, with the rest obtained from reference TRBV30 and TRBJ1-1, is as follows: SQTIHQWPATLVQPVGSPLSLECTVEGTSNPNLYWYRQAAGRGLQLLFYSVGIGQISSEVPQNLSASRPQDRQFILSSKKLLLSDSGFYLCAWRGRVKNTEAFFGQGTRLTVV.

The chain recombines TRBV29-1 with TRBJ2-7, with 9 bases identical to TRBD1. V was clipped by 6 bases and J by 4 bases; unmatched bases: 7. From germline, CDR1 is SQVTM and CDR2 ANQGSEA. The CDR3 runs 13 residues. DNA for the CDR3: TGCAGCGTCAGGACAGGGGAAGGATACGAGCAGTACTTC. Translated, it gives CSVRTGEGYEQYF.

The V gene is TRBV7-2, the J gene TRBJ2-2; TRBD2 might be the D (5 bases). Germline V gene data show CDR1 as SGHTA and CDR2 as FQGNSA. CDR3 length: 15 amino acids. V dropped 2 bases and J dropped 5 bases, with 12 bases sitting between them. This chain's CDR3 is CASSLNAAVTGELFF. The CDR3 DNA is TGTGCCAGCAGCTTAAACGCAGCGGTTACCGGGGAGCTGTTTTTT.

The V call is TRBV7-9, the J call TRBJ2-7, with TRBD2 identical over 7 bases. Germline V gene data show CDR1 as SEHNR and CDR2 as FQNEAQ (reference sequence). There are 15 residues in the CDR3. The V and J ends lost 6 bases and 0 bases, in that order; junction bases with no gene match: 8. The CDR3 reads CASSSGSGGSYEQYF. CDR3 DNA: TGTGCCAGCAGTTCTGGATCGGGGGGCTCCTACGAGCAGTACTTC. Drawing the rest from reference TRBV7-9 and TRBJ2-7, the complete variable domain is DTGVSQNPRHKITKRGQNVTFRCDPISEHNRLYWYRQTLGQGPEFLTYFQNEAQLEKSRLLSDRFSAERPKGSFSTLEIQRTEQGDSAMYLCASSSGSGGSYEQYFGPGTRLTVT.